This TCR beta chain was found in a study of blood T cell repertoires in COVID-19. Study as a whole: Samples taken during acute and convalescent COVID-19 were collected in the United States, Italy and Spain. PBMCs, B-cell-depleted T cells, or T cells provided the cDNA or gDNA that made up the material.

In the original analysis: Amplification of reference gene primers was used by the study to estimate nucleated cell counts. Assay used: immunoSEQ multiplex PCR; TCRdb lists only in-frame clones, some missing. The V and J calls and clone size were taken over from that table, and D and trimming were inferred from the DNA. The repertoire holds about 63,000 clones, with around 84% as singletons. The length of the CDR3 is 14 residues. Per germline, CDR1 LGHNA and CDR2 YSLEER. V shed 3 bases and J shed 1 base, with 7 bases lying between them. This sequence originates from a human donor in a cohort sampled during active COVID-19. Sequenced input: peripheral blood. The chain joins TRBV4-3 to TRBJ1-3; D remains ambiguous. This CDR3 is CASSQEGSGNTIYF. The CDR3 bases are TGCGCCAGCAGCCAGGAGGGATCTGGAAACACCATATATTTT.